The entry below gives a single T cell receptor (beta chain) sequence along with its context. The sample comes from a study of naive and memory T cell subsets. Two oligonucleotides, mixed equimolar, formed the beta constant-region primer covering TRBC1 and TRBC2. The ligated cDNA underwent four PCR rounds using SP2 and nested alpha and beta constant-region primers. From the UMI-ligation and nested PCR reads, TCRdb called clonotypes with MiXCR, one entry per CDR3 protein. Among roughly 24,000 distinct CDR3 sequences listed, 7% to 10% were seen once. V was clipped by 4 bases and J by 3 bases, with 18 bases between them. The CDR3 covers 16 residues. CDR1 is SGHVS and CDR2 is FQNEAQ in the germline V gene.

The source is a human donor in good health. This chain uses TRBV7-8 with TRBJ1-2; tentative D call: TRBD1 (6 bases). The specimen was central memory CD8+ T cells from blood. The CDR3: CASSSMGGALDYGYTF. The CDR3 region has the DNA TGTGCCAGCAGCTCGATGGGGGGGGCGCTGGACTATGGCTACACCTTC.